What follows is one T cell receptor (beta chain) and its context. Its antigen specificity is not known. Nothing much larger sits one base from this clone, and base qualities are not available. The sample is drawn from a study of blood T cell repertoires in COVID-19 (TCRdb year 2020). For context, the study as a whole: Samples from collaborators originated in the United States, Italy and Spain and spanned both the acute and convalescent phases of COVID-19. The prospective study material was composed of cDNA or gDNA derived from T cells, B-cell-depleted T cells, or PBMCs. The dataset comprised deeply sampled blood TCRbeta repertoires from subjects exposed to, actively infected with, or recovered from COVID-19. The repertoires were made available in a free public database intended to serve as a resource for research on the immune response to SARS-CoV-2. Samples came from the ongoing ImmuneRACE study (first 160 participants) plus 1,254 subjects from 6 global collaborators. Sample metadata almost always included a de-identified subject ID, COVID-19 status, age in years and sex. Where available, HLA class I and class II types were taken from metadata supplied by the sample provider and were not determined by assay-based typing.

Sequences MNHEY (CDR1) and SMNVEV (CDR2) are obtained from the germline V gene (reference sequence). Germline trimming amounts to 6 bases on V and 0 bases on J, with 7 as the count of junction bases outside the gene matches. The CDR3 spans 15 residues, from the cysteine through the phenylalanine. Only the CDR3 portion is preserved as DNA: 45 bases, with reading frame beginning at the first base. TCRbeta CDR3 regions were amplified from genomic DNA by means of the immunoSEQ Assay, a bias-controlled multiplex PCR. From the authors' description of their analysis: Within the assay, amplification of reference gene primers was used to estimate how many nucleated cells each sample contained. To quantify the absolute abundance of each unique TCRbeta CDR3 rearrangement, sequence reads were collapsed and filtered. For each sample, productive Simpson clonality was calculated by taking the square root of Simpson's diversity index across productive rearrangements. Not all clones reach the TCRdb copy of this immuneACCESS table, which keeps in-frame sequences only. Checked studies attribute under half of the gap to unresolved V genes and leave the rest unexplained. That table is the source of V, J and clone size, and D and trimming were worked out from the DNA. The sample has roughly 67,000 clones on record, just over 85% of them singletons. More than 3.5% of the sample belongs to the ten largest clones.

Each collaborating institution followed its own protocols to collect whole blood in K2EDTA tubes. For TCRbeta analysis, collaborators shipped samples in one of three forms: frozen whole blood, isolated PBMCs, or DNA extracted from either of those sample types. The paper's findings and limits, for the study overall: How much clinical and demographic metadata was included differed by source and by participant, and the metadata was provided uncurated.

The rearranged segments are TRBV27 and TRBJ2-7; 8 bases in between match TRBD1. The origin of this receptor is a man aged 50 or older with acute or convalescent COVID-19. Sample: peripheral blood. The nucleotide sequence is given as TGTGCCAGCAGGAGGACAGGGCCCAGCTCCTACGAGCAGTACTTC. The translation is CASRRTGPSSYEQYF.